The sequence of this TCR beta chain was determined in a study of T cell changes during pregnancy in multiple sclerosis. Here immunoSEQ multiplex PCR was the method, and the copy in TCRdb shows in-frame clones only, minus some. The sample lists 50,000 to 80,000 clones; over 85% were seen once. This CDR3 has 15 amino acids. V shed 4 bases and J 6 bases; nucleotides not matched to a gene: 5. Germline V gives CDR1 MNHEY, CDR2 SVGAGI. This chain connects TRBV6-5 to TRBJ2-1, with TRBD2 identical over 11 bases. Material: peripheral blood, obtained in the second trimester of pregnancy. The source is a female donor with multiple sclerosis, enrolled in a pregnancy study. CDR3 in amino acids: CASSSTGLAANEQFF. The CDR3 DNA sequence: TGTGCCAGCAGTTCCACGGGACTAGCGGCCAATGAGCAGTTCTTC.